The clone carrying this T cell receptor (beta chain) came up once. Using immunoSEQ multiplex PCR, the repertoire was profiled, and TCRdb retains in-frame clones only, with some absent. The sample includes about 400,000 clones, roughly nine tenths of them seen just once. With V trimmed by 7 bases and J by 13 bases, 6 bases remained unmatched. This CDR3 comprises 12 residues. CDR1 is MDHEN and CDR2 is SYDVKM in the germline V gene. Enrollees, about 18 to 89 years old, lived in 24 US areas. This sample stems from a study of blood T cell repertoires in COVID-19. Background on the study: T cells, B-cell-depleted T cells, or PBMCs supplied cDNA or gDNA.

The receptor's source is a woman in her thirties who had recovered from COVID-19. V usage is TRBV28 and J usage is TRBJ2-1; 11 bases line up with TRBD2. The sequencing sample was made of PBMCs or T cells enriched from blood (not recorded which). The CDR3 spells CASKRLAGRQFF. The CDR3 bases are TGTGCCAGCAAAAGACTAGCGGGACGTCAGTTCTTC.